The clone carrying this TCR beta chain was seen a handful of times. Its specificity is not known. The data are from a study of beta chain features in type 1 diabetes. General study results and limits: Type 1 diabetes patients had TCRB CDR3s that were shorter (moderately but significantly so) in all four CD4+ subsets.

The V end was cut by 6 bases, the J end by 5 bases, with 7 bases between. The germline gives CDR1 SGHAT, CDR2 FQNNGV. The CDR3 is 11 residues long. Since all of the isolated RNA was reverse transcribed, expressed TCRB transcripts were what got sequenced. Libraries were prepared by immunoSEQ multiplex PCR; TCRdb keeps only in-frame clonotypes and omits some of them. The sample shows hundreds of thousands of clones, less than 20% of them seen only once. The clonotype comes from a man aged 18 to 29 in good health. Sequenced: naive CD4+ T cells from blood. V is TRBV11-2 and J is TRBJ2-5; D ambiguous. The CDR3 loop is CASSRSETQYF. The DNA of the CDR3 is TGTGCCAGCAGTCGAAGTGAGACCCAGTACTTC.